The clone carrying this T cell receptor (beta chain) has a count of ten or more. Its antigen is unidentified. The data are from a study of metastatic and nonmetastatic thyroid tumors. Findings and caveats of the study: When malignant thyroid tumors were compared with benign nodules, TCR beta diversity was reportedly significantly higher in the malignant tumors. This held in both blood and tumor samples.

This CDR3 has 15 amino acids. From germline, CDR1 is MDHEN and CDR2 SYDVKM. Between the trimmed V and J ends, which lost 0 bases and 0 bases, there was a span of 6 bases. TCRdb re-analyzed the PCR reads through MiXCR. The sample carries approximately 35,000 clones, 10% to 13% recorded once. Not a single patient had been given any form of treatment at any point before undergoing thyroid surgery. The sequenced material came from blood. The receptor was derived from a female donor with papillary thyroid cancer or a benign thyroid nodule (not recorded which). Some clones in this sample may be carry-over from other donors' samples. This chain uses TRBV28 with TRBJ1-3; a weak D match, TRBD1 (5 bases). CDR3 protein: CASSLWGVSGNTIYF. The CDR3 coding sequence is TGTGCCAGCAGTTTATGGGGGGTCTCTGGAAACACCATATATTTT.